This T cell receptor (beta chain) was sequenced for a study of T cells in Graves' hyperthyroidism and ophthalmopathy. Using RNA transcripts as the source, TCR beta CDR3 regions were amplified. First-round RT-PCR of the TCR CDR3 relied on the HTBI primer set. TCRdb ran MiXCR on the multiplex PCR reads and lists one entry per CDR3 protein. This sample has hundreds of thousands of distinct CDR3 sequences; around 15% occur once, and the top ten carry approximately 12%. Patients with ophthalmopathy all had a Clinical Activity Score of at least 3, a NOSPECS grade of at least 4 and duration under 3 months. From germline, CDR1 is LNHNV and CDR2 YYDKDF (reference sequence). The ends were cut back, 0 bases at V and 7 bases at J, with 15 bases in the middle. CDR3 length: 15 residues. This clonotype came up a few times.

The chain joins TRBV15 to TRBJ1-1, with D perhaps TRBD1 (6 bases). The TCR comes from a woman aged 45 to 65 with Graves' ophthalmopathy. The specimen was blood. The CDR3 DNA follows: TGTGCCACCAGCAGAGATCGCGCGGGACAACTTGAAGCTTTCTTT. Translating gives CATSRDRAGQLEAFF.